Shown below are 6 T cell receptor beta chains from a single sample sequenced in a study of T-cell reconstitution after alpha-beta-depleted transplantation in children. Unique molecular identifiers were built into the TCRbeta library. TCRdb passed the PCR reads through MiXCR, listing each CDR3 protein once. The data show more than 550,000 distinct CDR3 sequences, roughly a tenth seen once. Sequences were derived from PBMCs from the stem cell graft donor, sampled from the stem cell graft. The receptors derive from a human donor who donated a stem cell graft to a child with acute myeloid leukemia.

This clonotype was seen a few times. The chain couples TRBV4-3 to TRBJ1-1; a possible D gene is TRBD1 (6 bases). The CDR3 is 16 amino acids. Deletions cut 2 bases from V and 3 bases from J, with 16 bases between. Germline V gene sequence: CDR1 LGHNA, CDR2 YSLEER. In nucleotides, the CDR3 is TGCGCCAGCAGCCAATGGACCCCGGGACACCACACTGAAGCTTTCTTT. This gives the protein CASSQWTPGHHTEAFF.

This sequence joins TRBV6-2 or TRBV6-3 and TRBJ1-1; D unresolved. Trimming stripped 3 bases from V and 5 bases from J, with 16 bases between. Germline V gene sequence: CDR1 MNHEY, CDR2 SVGEGT. This CDR3 contains 15 residues. This chain's CDR3 is CASSYLHAYGTEAFF. CDR3 sequence (DNA): TGTGCCAGCAGTTATCTCCATGCCTATGGGACTGAAGCTTTCTTT.

The table lists this clonotype with many counts. The chain links TRBV20-1 to TRBJ2-1; D gene ambiguous. Looked up from germline, CDR1 is DFQATT and CDR2 is SNEGSKA (reference sequence). CDR3 length: 11 residues. The V and J ends lost 4 bases and 13 bases respectively, with 14 bases between them. The CDR3 reads CSATDTPLQFF. The DNA for the CDR3 is TGCAGTGCTACAGACACACCTCTACAGTTCTTC.

There are many counts of this clonotype. The CDR3 loop reads CAAMGTSGRFPYEQYF. CDR3 nucleotides: TGTGCCGCCATGGGGACTAGCGGGAGGTTCCCCTACGAGCAGTACTTC. The chain employs TRBV28 and TRBJ2-7; 15 positions match TRBD2. Looked up from germline, CDR1 is MDHEN and CDR2 is SYDVKM. The CDR3 loop spans 16 amino acids. Losses at the gene ends were 11 bases for V and 2 bases for J; bases not matched to a gene: 10. Full variable domain (rest looked up from reference TRBV28 and TRBJ2-7): DVKVTQSSRYLVKRTGEKVFLECVQDMDHENMFWYRQDPGLGLRLIYFSYDVKMKEKGDIPEGYSVSREKKERFSLILESASTNQTSMYLCAAMGTSGRFPYEQYFGPGTRLTVT.

This clonotype occurred many times. This chain joins TRBV29-1 and TRBJ2-1; no definite D call. The CDR3 runs 11 residues. V lost 1 base, J lost 7 bases, and 5 bases lay in between. In germline, CDR1 is SQVTM, CDR2 ANQGSEA. For the CDR3, the DNA is TGCAGCGTTGAAGTTGGGAATGAGCAGTTCTTC. Translation: CSVEVGNEQFF.

This clonotype was counted many times. The J gene is TRBJ2-3, the V gene TRBV20-1; TRBD1 matches 11 bases. V dropped 6 bases and J dropped 4; count of bases not matched to a gene: 3. Germline-derived CDR1 and CDR2 are DFQATT and SNEGSKA (reference sequence). The CDR3 totals 13 residues. Here the CDR3 DNA reads TGCAGTGCCTGGACAGGGGGCGCAGATACGCAGTATTTT. Protein: CSAWTGGADTQYF.